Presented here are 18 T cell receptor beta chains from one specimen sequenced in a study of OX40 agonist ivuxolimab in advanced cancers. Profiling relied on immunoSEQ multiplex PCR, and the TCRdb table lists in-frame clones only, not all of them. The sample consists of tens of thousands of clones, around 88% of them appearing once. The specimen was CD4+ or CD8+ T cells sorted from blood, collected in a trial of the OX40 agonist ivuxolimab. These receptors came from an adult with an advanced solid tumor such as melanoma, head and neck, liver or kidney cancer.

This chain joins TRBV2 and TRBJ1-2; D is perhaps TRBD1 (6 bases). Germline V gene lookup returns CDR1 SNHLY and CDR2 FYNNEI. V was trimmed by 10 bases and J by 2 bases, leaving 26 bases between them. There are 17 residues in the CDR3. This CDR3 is CATLLGFRQAVNYGYTF. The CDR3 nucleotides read TGTGCCACCTTACTGGGTTTTAGACAGGCAGTAAACTATGGCTACACCTTC.

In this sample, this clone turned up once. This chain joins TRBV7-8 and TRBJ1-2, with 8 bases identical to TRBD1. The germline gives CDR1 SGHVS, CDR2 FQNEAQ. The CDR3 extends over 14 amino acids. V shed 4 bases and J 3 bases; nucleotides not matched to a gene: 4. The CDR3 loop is CASSSPGGDYGYTF. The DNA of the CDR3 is TGTGCCAGCAGCTCGCCAGGGGGCGACTATGGCTACACCTTC.

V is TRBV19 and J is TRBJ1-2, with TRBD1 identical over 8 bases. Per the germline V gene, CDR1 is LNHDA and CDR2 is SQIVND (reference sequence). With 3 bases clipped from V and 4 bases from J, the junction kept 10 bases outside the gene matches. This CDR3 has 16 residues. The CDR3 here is CASSMAPGGRFYGYTF. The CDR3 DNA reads TGTGCCAGTAGTATGGCCCCAGGGGGCAGGTTCTATGGCTACACCTTC.

CDR3 residues: CASSPPEGEQYF. DNA for the CDR3: TGTGCCAGCAGCCCCCCGGAAGGAGAGCAGTACTTC. The genes are TRBV7-9 and TRBJ2-7, with D hard to call. CDR3 length equals 12 residues. V lost 5 bases to trimming and J lost 7 bases, with 12 bases between them. Germline V lookup: CDR1 SEHNR, CDR2 FQNEAQ (reference sequence).

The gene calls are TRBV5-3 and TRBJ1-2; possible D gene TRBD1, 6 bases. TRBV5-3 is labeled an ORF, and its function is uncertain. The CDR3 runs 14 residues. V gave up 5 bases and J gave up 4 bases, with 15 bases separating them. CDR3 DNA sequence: TGTGCCAGAAGAGTCTTAAACAGGGCCTATGGCTACACCTTC. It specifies CARRVLNRAYGYTF.

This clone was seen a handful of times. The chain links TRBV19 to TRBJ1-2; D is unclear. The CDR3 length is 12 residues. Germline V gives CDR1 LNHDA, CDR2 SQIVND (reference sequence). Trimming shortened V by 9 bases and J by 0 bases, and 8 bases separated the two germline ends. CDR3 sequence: CASRHANYGYTF. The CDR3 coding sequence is TGTGCCAGCCGTCATGCTAACTATGGCTACACCTTC.

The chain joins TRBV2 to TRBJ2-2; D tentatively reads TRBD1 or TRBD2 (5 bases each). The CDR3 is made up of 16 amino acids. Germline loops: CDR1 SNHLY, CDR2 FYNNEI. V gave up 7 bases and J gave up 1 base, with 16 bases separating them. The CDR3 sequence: CASTGDRGWNTGELFF. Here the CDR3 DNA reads TGTGCCAGCACTGGGGACCGAGGCTGGAACACCGGGGAGCTGTTTTTT.

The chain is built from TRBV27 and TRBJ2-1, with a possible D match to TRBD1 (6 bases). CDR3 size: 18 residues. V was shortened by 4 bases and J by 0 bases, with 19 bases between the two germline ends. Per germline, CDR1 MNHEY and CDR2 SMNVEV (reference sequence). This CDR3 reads CASSSKIQGLSSYNEQFF. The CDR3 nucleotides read TGTGCCAGCAGTTCAAAAATCCAGGGGCTAAGCTCCTACAATGAGCAGTTCTTC.

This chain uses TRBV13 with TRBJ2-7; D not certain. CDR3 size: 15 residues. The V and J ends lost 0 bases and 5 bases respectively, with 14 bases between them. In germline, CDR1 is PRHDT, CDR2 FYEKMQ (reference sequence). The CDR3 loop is CASSLGTLVQHEQYF. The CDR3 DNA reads TGTGCCAGCAGCTTAGGCACTTTGGTTCAACACGAGCAGTACTTC.

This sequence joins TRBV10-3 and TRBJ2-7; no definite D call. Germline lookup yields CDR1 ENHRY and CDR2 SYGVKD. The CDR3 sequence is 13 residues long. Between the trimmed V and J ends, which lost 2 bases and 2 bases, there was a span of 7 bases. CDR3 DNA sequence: TGTGCCATCAGTGAGGGCAGAACCTACGAGCAGTACTTC. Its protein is CAISEGRTYEQYF.

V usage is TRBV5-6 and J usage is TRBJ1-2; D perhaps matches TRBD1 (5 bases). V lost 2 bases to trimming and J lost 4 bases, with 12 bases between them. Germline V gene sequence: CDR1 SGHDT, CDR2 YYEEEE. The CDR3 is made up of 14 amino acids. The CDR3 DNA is TGTGCCAGCAGCTTTGAGGGGTTCGGCTATGGCTACACCTTC. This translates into CASSFEGFGYGYTF.

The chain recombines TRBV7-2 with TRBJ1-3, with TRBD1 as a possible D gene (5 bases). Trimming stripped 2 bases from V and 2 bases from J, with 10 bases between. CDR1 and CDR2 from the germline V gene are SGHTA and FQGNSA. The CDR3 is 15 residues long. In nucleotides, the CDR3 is TGTGCCAGCAGCTTATCCAGAGGGGCTGGAAACACCATATATTTT. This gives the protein CASSLSRGAGNTIYF. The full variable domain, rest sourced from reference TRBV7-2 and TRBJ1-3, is GAGVSQSPSNKVTEKGKDVELRCDPISGHTALYWYRQSLGQGLEFLIYFQGNSAPDKSGLPSDRFSAERTGGSVSTLTIQRTQQEDSAVYLCASSLSRGAGNTIYFGEGSWLTVV.

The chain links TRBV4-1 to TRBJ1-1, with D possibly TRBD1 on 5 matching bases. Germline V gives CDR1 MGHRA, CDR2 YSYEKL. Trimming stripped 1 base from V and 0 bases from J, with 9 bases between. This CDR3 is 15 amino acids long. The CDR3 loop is CASSQVDSVNTEAFF. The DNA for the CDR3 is TGCGCCAGCAGCCAAGTCGACAGCGTGAACACTGAAGCTTTCTTT.

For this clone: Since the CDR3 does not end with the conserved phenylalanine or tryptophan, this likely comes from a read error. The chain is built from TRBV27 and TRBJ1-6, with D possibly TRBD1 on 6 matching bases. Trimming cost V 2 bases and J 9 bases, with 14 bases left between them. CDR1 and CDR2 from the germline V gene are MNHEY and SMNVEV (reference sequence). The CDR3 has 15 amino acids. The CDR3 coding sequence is TGTGCCAGCAGTTTAAGTGGGGGCTTTAGTTCACCCCTCCACCTT. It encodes CASSLSGGFSSPLHL.

CDR3 sequence: CASSSAGSYEQYF. DNA of the CDR3: TGTGCCAGCAGCTCGGCAGGATCCTACGAGCAGTACTTC. J is TRBJ2-7 and V is TRBV5-4; D not resolved. Germline V gives CDR1 SGHNT, CDR2 YYREEE (reference sequence). CDR3 length equals 13 residues. The V and J ends lost 3 bases and 1 base respectively, with 8 bases between them. The full variable domain, in which reference TRBV5-4 and TRBJ2-7 provide the parts outside the CDR3, is ETGVTQSPTHLIKTRGQQVTLRCSSQSGHNTVSWYQQALGQGPQFIFQYYREEENGRGNFPPRFSGLQFPNYSSELNVNALELDDSALYLCASSSAGSYEQYFGPGTRLTVT.

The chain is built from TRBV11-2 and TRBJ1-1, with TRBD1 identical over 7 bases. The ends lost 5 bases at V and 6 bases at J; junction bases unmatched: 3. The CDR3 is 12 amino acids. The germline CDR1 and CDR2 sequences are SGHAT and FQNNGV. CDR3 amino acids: CASSAGTAEAFF. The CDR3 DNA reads TGTGCCAGCAGCGCCGGGACAGCTGAAGCTTTCTTT.

In nucleotides, the CDR3 is TGTGCCAGCAGTTATGGGGCAGGCAACACCTTC. Translated: CASSYGAGNTF. The chain recombines TRBV6-6 with TRBJ1-2; TRBD1 is a possible D gene (5 bases). Per the germline V gene, CDR1 is MNHNY and CDR2 is SVGAGI (reference sequence). Trimming took 3 bases from V and 12 from J, leaving 11 bases between them. This CDR3 comprises 11 residues.

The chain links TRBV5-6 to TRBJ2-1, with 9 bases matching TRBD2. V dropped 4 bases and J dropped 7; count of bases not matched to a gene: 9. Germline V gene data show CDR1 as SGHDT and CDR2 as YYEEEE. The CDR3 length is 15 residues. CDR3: CASSLVQRGVNEQFF. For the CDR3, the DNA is TGTGCCAGCAGCCTAGTGCAGCGGGGGGTGAATGAGCAGTTCTTC.